This is a list of T cell receptor beta chains from one sample in a study of Ad26.COV2.S vaccination and SARS-CoV-2 variants. Some clones are missing from TCRdb's copy, which holds only in-frame ones; the method was immunoSEQ multiplex PCR. Found here are roughly 420,000 clones, roughly 87% of them singletons; the top ten hold over 2.5%. The sequencing here drew on peripheral blood, taken in a trial of Ad26.COV2.S vaccine versus placebo. The receptors here all came from a person aged 18-60 years who received the Ad26.COV2.S COVID-19 vaccine or a placebo. CDR3s include the opening cysteine and the closing phenylalanine or tryptophan. The D gene is left open where the match is weak. Some rows mark clone size as missing; the rest say once, few, many or name a class of expanded clone.

size: NA
D: NA
J: TRBJ1-6
V: TRBV9
CDR3: CASSAQTASSYNSPLHF
DNA: TGTGCCAGCAGCGCTCAGACAGCGAGCTCCTATAATTCACCCCTCCACTTT

size: NA
D: TRBD2
J: TRBJ2-5
V: TRBV7-9
CDR3: CASSLGTSGGETQYF
DNA: TGTGCCAGCAGCTTAGGTACTAGCGGGGGAGAGACCCAGTACTTC

size: NA
D: NA
J: TRBJ1-3
V: TRBV10-3
CDR3: CAIKPTIGSGNTIYF
DNA: TGTGCCATCAAACCGACGATCGGCTCTGGAAACACCATATATTTT

size: NA
D: TRBD1
J: TRBJ2-7
V: TRBV28
CDR3: CASGPGQGAFYEQYF
DNA: TGTGCCAGCGGACCGGGACAGGGGGCTTTTTACGAGCAGTACTTC

size: NA
D: TRBD2
J: TRBJ2-7
V: TRBV5-1
CDR3: CASSSTSGGIDEQYF
DNA: TGCGCCAGCAGCTCGACTAGCGGGGGTATCGACGAGCAGTACTTC

size: NA
D: NA
J: TRBJ2-3
V: TRBV21-1
CDR3: CASRLTRDRSTDTQYF
DNA: TGTGCCAGCAGACTCACCCGGGACAGGTCTACAGATACGCAGTATTTT

size: NA
D: NA
J: TRBJ1-1
V: TRBV28
CDR3: CASSPLGARTEAFF
DNA: TGTGCCAGCAGTCCCTTGGGGGCGCGCACTGAAGCTTTCTTT

size: NA
D: NA
J: TRBJ2-2
V: TRBV2
CDR3: CASSEGRAWELFF
DNA: TGTGCCAGCAGTGAGGGTAGGGCCTGGGAGCTGTTTTTT

size: NA
D: NA
J: TRBJ2-2
V: TRBV7-2
CDR3: CASSPARVGTGELFF
DNA: TGTGCCAGCAGCCCCGCGAGGGTTGGCACCGGGGAGCTGTTTTTT

size: NA
D: NA
J: TRBJ2-7
V: TRBV2
CDR3: CASSEQGLPYEQYF
DNA: TGTGCCAGCAGTGAACAAGGCCTACCCTACGAGCAGTACTTC

size: NA
D: TRBD1
J: TRBJ1-1
V: TRBV5-4
CDR3: CASSLTGAAEAFF
DNA: TGTGCCAGCAGCTTAACAGGGGCGGCTGAAGCTTTCTTT

size: NA
D: TRBD1
J: TRBJ1-1
V: TRBV13
CDR3: CASSPQGQAGEAFF
DNA: TGTGCCAGCAGCCCTCAGGGACAGGCGGGTGAAGCTTTCTTT

size: once
D: NA
J: TRBJ2-5
V: TRBV5-8
CDR3: CASSLGMGGGETQYF
DNA: TGTGCCAGCAGCTTGGGGATGGGCGGAGGGGAGACCCAGTACTTC

size: NA
D: NA
J: TRBJ2-7
V: TRBV20-1
CDR3: CSVGDLYEQYF
DNA: TGCAGTGTGGGGGACCTCTACGAGCAGTACTTC

size: NA
D: NA
J: TRBJ1-6
V: TRBV7-2
CDR3: CASSFSSSYNSPLHF
DNA: TGTGCCAGCAGCTTCAGCAGCTCCTATAATTCACCCCTCCACTTT

size: NA
D: TRBD1
J: TRBJ2-5
V: TRBV5-1
CDR3: CASSSRQGAGETQYF
DNA: TGCGCCAGCAGCTCCCGACAGGGGGCAGGGGAGACCCAGTACTTC

size: NA
D: NA
J: TRBJ1-2
V: TRBV7-2
CDR3: CASSLGWGGYTF
DNA: TGTGCCAGCAGCTTAGGATGGGGTGGCTACACCTTC

size: NA
D: NA
J: TRBJ2-1
V: TRBV6-5
CDR3: CASSYVARNEQFF
DNA: TGTGCCAGCAGTTATGTGGCGCGAAATGAGCAGTTCTTC

size: once
D: TRBD1
J: TRBJ2-5
V: TRBV7-9
CDR3: CASSFWGQAEGETQYF
DNA: TGTGCCAGCAGCTTTTGGGGACAGGCTGAAGGAGAGACCCAGTACTTC

size: NA
D: NA
J: TRBJ2-2
V: TRBV5-4
CDR3: CASSLVASNTGELFF
DNA: TGTGCCAGCAGCTTGGTTGCCAGCAACACCGGGGAGCTGTTTTTT

size: NA
D: NA
J: TRBJ2-5
V: TRBV13
CDR3: CASSLESRGETQYF
DNA: TGTGCCAGCAGCTTAGAGTCTAGGGGGGAGACCCAGTACTTC

size: NA
D: NA
J: TRBJ2-1
V: TRBV7-3
CDR3: CASSFGQGKQFF
DNA: TGTGCCAGCAGCTTCGGGCAGGGAAAGCAGTTCTTC

size: NA
D: NA
J: TRBJ2-4
V: TRBV7-8
CDR3: CASSSHPGAMRGENIQYF
DNA: TGTGCCAGCAGCTCCCACCCCGGGGCAATGCGAGGGGAAAACATTCAGTACTTC

size: once
D: NA
J: TRBJ1-1
V: TRBV7-3
CDR3: CASSSPGGLITEAFF
DNA: TGTGCCAGCAGCTCCCCCGGGGGACTGATCACTGAAGCTTTCTTT

size: NA
D: NA
J: TRBJ2-7
V: TRBV13
CDR3: CASSAPDSYEQYF
DNA: TGTGCCAGCAGCGCACCCGACAGCTACGAGCAGTACTTC

size: NA
D: NA
J: TRBJ1-1
V: TRBV6-5
CDR3: CASRHAWRMNTEAFF
DNA: TGTGCCAGCAGGCACGCGTGGCGTATGAACACTGAAGCTTTCTTT

size: NA
D: NA
J: TRBJ2-2
V: TRBV4-3
CDR3: CASSQDLGQTWWAGELFF
DNA: TGCGCCAGCAGCCAAGACTTAGGACAGACTTGGTGGGCCGGGGAGCTGTTTTTT

size: NA
D: NA
J: TRBJ2-5
V: TRBV11-2
CDR3: CASSFISWTAQETQYF
DNA: TGTGCCAGCAGCTTTATCTCGTGGACAGCTCAAGAGACCCAGTACTTC

size: NA
D: NA
J: TRBJ2-1
V: TRBV9
CDR3: CASSVAGMGRYNEQFF
DNA: TGTGCCAGCAGCGTAGCAGGGATGGGTCGCTACAATGAGCAGTTCTTC

size: NA
D: NA
J: TRBJ1-4
V: TRBV21-1
CDR3: CAAWKTRPEEKLFF
DNA: TGTGCCGCATGGAAGACAAGGCCTGAGGAAAAACTGTTTTTT

size: NA
D: TRBD2
J: TRBJ2-5
V: TRBV4-1
CDR3: CASSQERQAGGRETQYF
DNA: TGCGCCAGCAGCCAAGAAAGGCAAGCGGGAGGGAGAGAGACCCAGTACTTC

size: NA
D: NA
J: TRBJ1-2
V: TRBV30
CDR3: CAWNSGLGYGYTF
DNA: TGTGCCTGGAATTCAGGGTTAGGCTATGGCTACACCTTC

size: NA
D: NA
J: TRBJ2-7
V: TRBV19
CDR3: CASKTRQETYEQYF
DNA: TGTGCCAGTAAGACGCGACAGGAAACCTACGAGCAGTACTTC

size: NA
D: NA
J: TRBJ1-1
V: TRBV7-3
CDR3: CASSPTPGMNTEAFF
DNA: TGTGCCAGCAGCCCGACTCCGGGGATGAACACTGAAGCTTTCTTT

size: NA
D: TRBD1
J: TRBJ1-2
V: TRBV9
CDR3: CASSVRQGDYGYTF
DNA: TGTGCCAGCAGCGTTCGACAGGGGGACTATGGCTACACCTTC

size: NA
D: NA
J: TRBJ1-1
V: TRBV5-4
CDR3: CASSPAAGATEAFF
DNA: TGTGCCAGCAGCCCGGCCGCGGGGGCCACTGAAGCTTTCTTT

size: NA
D: NA
J: TRBJ1-6
V: TRBV10-3
CDR3: CATGIGSSYNSPLHF
DNA: TGTGCCACCGGGATCGGAAGCTCCTATAATTCACCCCTCCACTTT

size: NA
D: TRBD2
J: TRBJ2-3
V: TRBV5-4
CDR3: CASSSSGGADTDTQYF
DNA: TGTGCCAGCAGCTCCAGCGGGGGGGCAGACACAGATACGCAGTATTTT

size: few
D: TRBD1
J: TRBJ1-1
V: TRBV5-1
CDR3: CASTPFPGQGRTEAFF
DNA: TGCGCCAGCACACCTTTTCCGGGACAGGGGCGCACTGAAGCTTTCTTT

size: NA
D: NA
J: TRBJ2-7
V: TRBV2
CDR3: CASSGLVASYEQYF
DNA: TGTGCCAGCAGTGGGCTAGTCGCCTCCTACGAGCAGTACTTC

size: few
D: TRBD1
J: TRBJ1-1
V: TRBV28
CDR3: CASSPALGGRQAFF
DNA: TGTGCCAGCAGTCCCGCCCTAGGGGGCCGTCAGGCTTTCTTT

size: NA
D: NA
J: TRBJ2-1
V: TRBV19
CDR3: CASRSPHEQFF
DNA: TGTGCCAGCAGGTCTCCTCATGAGCAGTTCTTC

size: NA
D: TRBD1
J: TRBJ2-3
V: TRBV7-9
CDR3: CASRQTGTDTQYF
DNA: TGTGCCAGCAGGCAGACAGGGACAGATACGCAGTATTTT

size: once
D: TRBD1
J: TRBJ2-7
V: TRBV28
CDR3: CASSDRGQSSYEQYF
DNA: TGTGCCAGCAGTGACAGGGGCCAATCCTCCTACGAGCAGTACTTC

size: NA
D: NA
J: TRBJ2-7
V: TRBV5-1
CDR3: CASRYRTAGIYEQYF
DNA: TGCGCCAGCAGATACCGGACAGCTGGAATCTACGAGCAGTACTTC

size: NA
D: NA
J: TRBJ2-1
V: TRBV5-1
CDR3: CASFEWGRNEQFF
DNA: TGCGCCAGTTTTGAGTGGGGTCGAAATGAGCAGTTCTTC

size: NA
D: NA
J: TRBJ1-1
V: TRBV5-8
CDR3: CASSGGRKSTEAFF
DNA: TGTGCCAGCAGCGGGGGACGGAAGAGCACTGAAGCTTTCTTT